This section outlines one T cell receptor (beta chain) sequence together with its context. In this sample, this clonotype turned up a few times. The antigen it binds to is not known. Base qualities were left out, and no much larger clone turns up one base away. The library came from 5' RACE. Sequencing was performed on an Illumina HiSeq 2500. A second PCR of roughly 7 to 11 cycles was performed with a sample-barcoded 5' primer and a J-beta primer mix. A template-switch 5' adaptor carrying 12 random nucleotides introduced a unique molecular identifier onto each TCR beta cDNA molecule. At least 3 million CDR3-containing paired-end reads were obtained from each sample. First-strand cDNA was synthesized from all RNA with the Mint cDNA synthesis kit, primed by a TRBC-specific oligonucleotide. Following uracil-DNA glycosylase treatment, a first 18-cycle PCR with universal primers M1SS and BC2_uni_R was performed on all cDNA. As for the authors' bioinformatics: For normalization, 1 million high-quality reads, each with a distinct molecular identifier, were randomly selected from each sample. Instead of being binned into consensus sequences, reads that shared molecular identifiers were thrown out. MiTCR, run with a Q25 quality threshold and the strictest error-elimination algorithm, handled CDR3 identification, clonotype clustering and error correction. Lower-bound total TCR beta diversity was estimated with a nonparametric unseen species model using Euler transformation. TCRdb redid the processing of the public reads, applying fastp at Q25 and MiXCR, and retained in-frame beta chains. For every CDR3 protein sequence, its rows merge into one entry that carries the most common genes and DNA. In this record, the V and J calls reflect TCRdb's handling and not the investigators' own analysis. Here the sample has 1.5 million to 2 million distinct CDR3 sequences; approximately 28% occur a single time. Of the sample, 7.7% falls within the top ten clones.

The junction shows trimming of 0 bases on V and 4 bases on J, plus 10 bases between the germline ends. From the cysteine through the phenylalanine, the CDR3 covers 15 amino acids. Left in the record is the CDR3 DNA by itself, 45 bases read in frame from the first base. The germline V gene yields MNHNS for CDR1 and SASEGT for CDR2. The roughly 39 donors, aged 6 to 90 years, were systemically healthy Caucasian individuals from Russia. Around 10 milliliters of peripheral blood were drawn from each donor into EDTA-treated Vacutainer tubes. Ficoll-Paque density-gradient centrifugation was used to isolate PBMCs, with at least 7 million per sample. Total RNA, at least 5.5 micrograms per sample, was extracted from PBMCs with Trizol reagent. The percentages of naive CD45RAhigh/CD27high T cells were determined by flow cytometry on a PBMC aliquot from every donor. The record originates from a study of blood T cells in healthy people across ages (dated by TCRdb to the mid-2010s). In the study overall: Template switching captured roughly one uniquely barcoded TCR beta cDNA molecule per two T cells in model experiments. To track age-related changes in TCR beta repertoire diversity, the study relied on deep sequencing normalized with unique cDNA molecular identifiers. The donors were split into four age groups: young (average 16 years), middle-aged (about 40), aged (around 67) and long-lived (roughly 80). To avoid experimental bias, donors of different ages were spread randomly across the sequencing lanes. For two donors (one aged 18 to 29 and one aged 80 or older), the study analyzed two additional independent replicas of 1 million unique cDNA reads from the same blood draw. Overall study outcomes, separate from this receptor: Compared with the aged group, the long-lived group had more naive CD4+ T cells, fewer expanded clones and increased TCR diversity, suggesting age selection. Bulk unsorted PBMC profiling prevented conclusive comparison of naive and antigen-experienced compartments. As age increased, observed TCR beta diversity per million T cells dropped in a roughly linear way, and a significant reduction was already evident by age 40. Because donor CMV infection status was unknown, age-related changes in expanded clonotypes were potentially confounded. Estimates of total diversity based on one million sequenced T cells were considered lower bounds and underestimates. The percentage of naive T cells measured by flow cytometry correlated strongly with observed TCR beta diversity.

This sequence originates from a woman aged 25 to 39 in good health. Rearrangement joined TRBV6-1 to TRBJ1-3; confidence is insufficient to name the D gene. The specimen was blood. At the DNA level, the sequence is TGTGCCAGCAGTGAAGCGGGCGACCAAGGAAACACCATATATTTT. Translated, it gives CASSEAGDQGNTIYF.